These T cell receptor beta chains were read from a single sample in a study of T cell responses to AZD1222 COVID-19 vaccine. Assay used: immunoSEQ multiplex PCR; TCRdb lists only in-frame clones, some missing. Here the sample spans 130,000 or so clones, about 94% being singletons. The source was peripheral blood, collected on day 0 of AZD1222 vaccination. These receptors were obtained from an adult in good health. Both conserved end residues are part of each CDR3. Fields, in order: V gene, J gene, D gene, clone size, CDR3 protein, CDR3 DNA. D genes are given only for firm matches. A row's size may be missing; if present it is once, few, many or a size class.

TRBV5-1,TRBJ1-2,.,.,CASSSRPEPGATRGYTF,TGCGCCAGCAGCTCTCGCCCCGAGCCGGGGGCGACTAGGGGCTACACCTTC
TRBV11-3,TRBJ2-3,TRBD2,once,CASSFGGGATDTQYF,TGTGCCAGCAGCTTCGGCGGGGGGGCCACAGATACGCAGTATTTT
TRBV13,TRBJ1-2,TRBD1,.,CASSPGGTADGYTF,TGTGCCAGCAGCCCGGGCGGGACAGCCGATGGCTACACCTTC
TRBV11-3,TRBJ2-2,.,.,CASSSRNTGELFF,TGTGCCAGCAGCTCCAGGAACACCGGGGAGCTGTTTTTT
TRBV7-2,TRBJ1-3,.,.,CASSPRTALSGNTIYF,TGTGCCAGCAGCCCCCGGACAGCCCTCTCTGGAAACACCATATATTTT
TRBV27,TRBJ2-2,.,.,CASSPSDSGELFF,TGTGCCAGCAGTCCTTCAGACTCCGGGGAGCTGTTTTTT
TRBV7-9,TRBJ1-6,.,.,CASSPLRLGNSPLHF,TGTGCCAGCAGCCCGCTGAGACTCGGCAATTCACCCCTCCACTTT
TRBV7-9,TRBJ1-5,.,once,CASSLGGQPQHF,TGTGCCAGCAGCTTAGGGGGACAGCCCCAGCATTTT
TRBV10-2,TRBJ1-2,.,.,CATEGDFWGYTF,TGCGCCACCGAGGGCGACTTCTGGGGCTACACCTTC
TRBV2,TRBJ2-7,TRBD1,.,CASSDPGQGYEQYF,TGTGCCAGCAGTGACCCGGGACAGGGTTACGAGCAGTACTTC
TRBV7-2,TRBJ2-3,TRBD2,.,CASSLGGAGTDTQYF,TGTGCCAGCAGCTTGGGAGGGGCAGGCACAGATACGCAGTATTTT
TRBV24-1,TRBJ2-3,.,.,CATSDARGGTDTQYF,TGTGCCACCAGTGACGCCCGGGGAGGCACAGATACGCAGTATTTT
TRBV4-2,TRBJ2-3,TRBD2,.,CASSPRGLAGNTVSSTDTQYF,TGTGCCAGCAGCCCCCGGGGGCTAGCGGGGAATACCGTTTCTAGCACAGATACGCAGTATTTT
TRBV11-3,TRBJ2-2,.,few,CASSLGDTGNTGELFF,TGTGCCAGCAGCTTAGGGGACACGGGGAACACCGGGGAGCTGTTTTTT
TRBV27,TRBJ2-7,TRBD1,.,CASSVDRGDYEQYF,TGTGCCAGCAGTGTGGACAGGGGGGACTACGAGCAGTACTTC
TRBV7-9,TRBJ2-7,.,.,CASSSGLTYGGKQYF,TGTGCCAGCAGCTCCGGGCTAACGTACGGGGGCAAGCAGTACTTC
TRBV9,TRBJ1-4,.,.,CASSVGGGNEKLFF,TGTGCCAGCAGCGTAGGCGGCGGTAATGAAAAACTGTTTTTT
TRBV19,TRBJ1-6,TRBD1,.,CASSVRQGVTSPLHF,TGTGCCAGTAGTGTCCGACAGGGTGTCACTTCACCCCTCCACTTT
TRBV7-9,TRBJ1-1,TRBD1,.,CASSKTGDPNEAFF,TGTGCCAGCAGTAAAACAGGGGACCCAAATGAAGCTTTCTTT
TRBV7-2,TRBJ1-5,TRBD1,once,CASRPRDRGQSNQPQHF,TGTGCCAGCAGGCCCCGGGACAGGGGGCAAAGCAATCAGCCCCAGCATTTT
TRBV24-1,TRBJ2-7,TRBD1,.,CATSDSLTGEGQYF,TGTGCCACCAGTGACTCTCTTACAGGGGAAGGGCAGTACTTC
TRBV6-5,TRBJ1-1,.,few,CASGGDQSRAFF,TGTGCCAGCGGAGGAGATCAAAGCCGTGCTTTCTTT
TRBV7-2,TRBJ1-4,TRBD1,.,CASSMGSGTGSEKLFF,TGTGCCAGCAGCATGGGGTCCGGGACAGGGTCTGAAAAACTGTTTTTT
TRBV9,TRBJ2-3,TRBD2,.,CASSAPETSGGARDTQYF,TGTGCCAGCAGCGCCCCAGAGACTAGCGGGGGGGCCCGAGATACGCAGTATTTT
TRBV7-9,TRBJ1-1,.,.,CASSLGLEAFF,TGTGCCAGCAGCCTCGGACTGGAAGCTTTCTTT
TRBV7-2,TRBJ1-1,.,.,CASSLIGGTGAFF,TGTGCCAGCAGCTTAATTGGGGGCACAGGAGCTTTCTTT
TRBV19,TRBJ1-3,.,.,CASRTLRTSGNTIYF,TGTGCCAGTAGGACCTTGAGGACCTCTGGAAACACCATATATTTT
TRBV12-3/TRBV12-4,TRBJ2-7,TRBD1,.,CASSSYRGEQYF,TGTGCCAGCAGTTCGTACAGGGGCGAGCAGTACTTC
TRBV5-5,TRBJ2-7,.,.,CASSFGQGGLRDYEQYF,TGTGCCAGCAGCTTCGGCCAGGGGGGACTGCGGGACTACGAGCAGTACTTC
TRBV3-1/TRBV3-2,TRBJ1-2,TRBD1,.,CASSRHMTGDGYTF,TGTGCCAGCAGCCGCCATATGACAGGGGATGGCTACACCTTC
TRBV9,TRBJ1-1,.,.,CASSDSRGSEAFF,TGTGCCAGCAGCGACTCTAGGGGTTCTGAAGCTTTCTTT
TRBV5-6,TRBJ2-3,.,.,CASSLGYTDTQYF,TGTGCCAGCAGCTTGGGCTACACAGATACGCAGTATTTT
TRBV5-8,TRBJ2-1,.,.,CASSLERGANEQFF,TGTGCCAGCAGCTTGGAACGGGGGGCCAATGAGCAGTTCTTC
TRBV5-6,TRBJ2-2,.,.,CASSLLENTGELFF,TGTGCCAGCAGCTTGTTAGAGAACACCGGGGAGCTGTTTTTT
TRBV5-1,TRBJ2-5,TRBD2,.,CASSGGLAEGQETQYF,TGCGCCAGCAGCGGCGGACTAGCGGAAGGCCAAGAGACCCAGTACTTC
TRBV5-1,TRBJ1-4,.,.,CASSPSLAPDEKLFF,TGCGCCAGCAGCCCGAGTCTGGCCCCAGATGAAAAACTGTTTTTT
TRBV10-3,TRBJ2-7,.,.,CAISEGSEQYF,TGTGCCATCAGTGAGGGATCCGAGCAGTACTTC
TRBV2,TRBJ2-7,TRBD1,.,CASSQKGQGYEQYF,TGTGCCAGCAGTCAGAAGGGACAGGGCTACGAGCAGTACTTC
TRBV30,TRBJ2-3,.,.,CAWTEPTRDTQYF,TGTGCCTGGACCGAACCGACCAGAGATACGCAGTATTTT
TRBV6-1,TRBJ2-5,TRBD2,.,CASSESRGGHETQYF,TGTGCCAGCAGTGAATCGCGGGGGGGCCACGAGACCCAGTACTTC
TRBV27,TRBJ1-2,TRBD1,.,CASSTDRGLGGYTF,TGTGCCAGCAGTACGGACAGGGGGCTGGGTGGCTACACCTTC
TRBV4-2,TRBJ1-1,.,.,CASSQGVGMNTEAFF,TGTGCCAGCAGCCAAGGGGTAGGAATGAACACTGAAGCTTTCTTT
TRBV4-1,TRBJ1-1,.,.,CASSQGGLLNTEAFF,TGCGCCAGCAGCCAAGGGGGTCTGTTGAACACTGAAGCTTTCTTT
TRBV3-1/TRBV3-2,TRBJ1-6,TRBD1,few,CASRHDREGSPLHF,TGTGCCAGCAGGCACGACAGGGAAGGCTCACCCCTCCACTTT
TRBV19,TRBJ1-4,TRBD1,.,CASSNPTGGGNEKLFF,TGTGCCAGTAGCAACCCTACAGGGGGCGGTAATGAAAAACTGTTTTTT
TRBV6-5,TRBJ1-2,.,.,CASRTAGAYGYTF,TGTGCCAGCAGGACCGCAGGGGCGTATGGCTACACCTTC
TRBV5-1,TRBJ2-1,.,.,CASSFSQGIINEQFF,TGCGCCAGCAGCTTTTCTCAGGGGATTATCAATGAGCAGTTCTTC
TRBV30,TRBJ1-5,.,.,CAWSGGLNQPQHF,TGTGCCTGGAGCGGGGGATTGAACCAGCCCCAGCATTTT
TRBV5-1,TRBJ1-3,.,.,CASSLTYTSSGNTIYF,TGCGCCAGCAGCTTAACCTACACGAGCTCTGGAAACACCATATATTTT
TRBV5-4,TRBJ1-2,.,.,CASRLGGTNYGYTF,TGTGCCAGCAGGCTGGGGGGGACCAACTATGGCTACACCTTC
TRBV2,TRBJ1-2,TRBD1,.,CASSPDRVDYGYTF,TGTGCCAGCAGCCCAGACAGGGTAGACTATGGCTACACCTTC
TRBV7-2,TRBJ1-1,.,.,CASSPGYEAFF,TGTGCCAGCAGCCCCGGATATGAAGCTTTCTTT
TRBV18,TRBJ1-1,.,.,CASSRAMNTEAFF,TGTGCCAGCTCACGAGCTATGAACACTGAAGCTTTCTTT
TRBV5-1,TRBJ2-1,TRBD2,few,CASRRPGLAVNEQFF,TGCGCCAGCAGACGCCCGGGACTAGCGGTCAATGAGCAGTTCTTC
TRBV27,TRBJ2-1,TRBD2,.,CAAGVRYYEQFF,TGTGCCGCGGGGGTCCGTTATTATGAGCAGTTCTTC